This TCR beta chain was captured by sequencing in a study of cytomegalovirus exposure and HLA in healthy donors. For this clone: Its antigen is currently unknown.

The PCR was carried out with 60 Vbeta primers and 13 Jbeta primers. Clones were read by immunoSEQ multiplex PCR, and TCRdb kept only the in-frame ones, dropping some. This table has under 80,000 clones, roughly 76% appearing once. With 4 bases clipped from V and 5 bases from J, the junction kept 3 bases outside the gene matches. CDR3 size: 16 residues. Germline V gene sequence: CDR1 LNHDA, CDR2 SQIVND (reference sequence). General observations from the study: It is likely that the observed cluster of highly shared sequence variants was a sequencing artifact. 16,951 TCR beta sequences were associated with HLA alleles at 0.05 false discovery rate in a later analysis. A later analysis linked a missense variant in DCLRE1C to the trimming of TCR beta V and J genes. A few chains linked to CMV were shown in vitro to be specific for CMV antigens.

Sequenced sample: PBMCs. The chain employs TRBV19 and TRBJ2-3; 16 bases agree with TRBD2. The origin of this receptor is a woman aged 40 to 50 in good health and CMV-seronegative. The CDR3 loop reads CASSKGLAGGQDTQYF. CDR3 in DNA: TGTGCCAGTAGTAAGGGACTAGCGGGGGGGCAAGATACGCAGTATTTT.